The 10 T cell receptor beta chains below come from one sample, sequenced in a study of T cells in Graves' hyperthyroidism and ophthalmopathy. RNA transcripts served as the template for amplifying TCR beta CDR3 regions. Primed by the HTBI set, a first-round RT-PCR was run on the TCR CDR3. TCRdb independently ran MiXCR on the multiplex PCR reads; one entry per CDR3 protein. Among some 270,000 distinct CDR3 sequences listed, less than 15% were seen once. Sequenced sample: blood. These receptor sequences come from a woman in her 30s with Graves' hyperthyroidism that later progressed to Graves' ophthalmopathy.

This clonotype was picked up many times. The V and J genes are TRBV7-6 and TRBJ2-5; 7 nucleotides line up with TRBD2. V trimming: 2 bases; J trimming: 4 bases; junction bases outside the gene matches: 16. Germline CDR1 reads SGHVS; CDR2 reads FNYEAQ. CDR3 length: 18 residues. The CDR3 spells CASSLPALGGSAGETQYF. CDR3 DNA sequence: TGTGCCAGCAGCTTACCGGCGTTAGGCGGGAGTGCGGGAGAGACCCAGTACTTC.

This clonotype was observed at least ten times. This rearrangement joins TRBV7-2 to TRBJ2-3; possibly TRBD1 for D (6 bases). Trimming stripped 3 bases from V and 2 bases from J, with 15 bases between. This CDR3 is built from 16 residues. CDR1 is SGHTA and CDR2 is FQGNSA in the germline V gene. The CDR3 bases are TGTGCCAGCAGCTTCGTTGGGGGCGGAGACACAGATACGCAGTATTTT. The encoded protein is CASSFVGGGDTDTQYF.

This clonotype was picked up many times. The V gene is TRBV14, the J gene TRBJ2-5, with 8 nucleotides matching TRBD2. J gave up 4 bases and V 1 base, and 11 bases lay outside the gene matches. CDR3 length: 17 amino acids. Germline V gene data show CDR1 as SGHDN and CDR2 as FVKESK. The CDR3 loop reads CASSQGESGGGGETQYF. The CDR3 DNA follows: TGTGCCAGCAGCCAAGGGGAAAGCGGGGGAGGAGGAGAGACCCAGTACTTC. Using reference TRBV14 and TRBJ2-5 for the parts outside the CDR3, the full variable domain is EAGVTQFPSHSVIEKGQTVTLRCDPISGHDNLYWYRRVMGKEIKFLLHFVKESKQDESGMPNNRFLAERTGGTYSTLKVQPAELEDSGVYFCASSQGESGGGGETQYFGPGTRLLVL.

This clonotype was seen at least ten times. The chain links TRBV28 to TRBJ1-2; no firm D call. Trimming pared 3 bases from V and 8 bases from J, leaving 25 bases between. This CDR3 has 17 residues. Per germline, CDR1 MDHEN and CDR2 SYDVKM. The DNA for the CDR3 is TGTGCCAGCAGTTTGGACGCTCACGGGAATTATGGTCCCGGCTACACCTTC. It translates to CASSLDAHGNYGPGYTF.

This clonotype was seen at least ten times. The chain couples TRBV3-1 to TRBJ2-7; 9 nucleotides line up with TRBD1. There are 16 residues in the CDR3. Germline V gene sequence: CDR1 LGHDT, CDR2 YNNKEL (reference sequence). Unmatched junction bases numbered 13, after V lost 4 bases and J lost 6 bases. CDR3 bases: TGTGCCAGCAGCCTAGGACCTGGACAGGGGATCTCCGAGCAGTACTTC. Its translation: CASSLGPGQGISEQYF.

Comment on this clonotype: A much bigger clone sits one base away, suggesting this may be a read error. The chain combines TRBV29-1 with TRBJ2-1; 7 nucleotides match TRBD1. Per the germline V gene, CDR1 is SQVTM and CDR2 is ANQGSEA. This CDR3 region has 14 residues. DNA for the CDR3: TGCAACGTTGAAGGGGGACAGAGCTACAATGAGCAGTTCTTC. Its protein is CNVEGGQSYNEQFF.

This clonotype has at least ten counts. The chain uses TRBV12-3 or TRBV12-4 and TRBJ1-3, with TRBD1 matching over 7 bases. The CDR3 has 15 residues. V shed 5 bases, J shed 4 bases, and the junction held 8 bases outside the gene matches. This CDR3 reads CASSPTGTGGNTIYF. The CDR3 DNA follows: TGTGCCAGCAGTCCGACAGGGACGGGGGGAAACACCATATATTTT.

The table lists this clonotype with many counts. V usage is TRBV7-9 and J usage is TRBJ2-7; TRBD1 might be the D (5 bases). The CDR3 consists of 12 residues. The V and J ends lost 2 bases and 5 bases respectively, with 7 bases between them. The V gene's germline CDR1 is SEHNR and CDR2 FQNEAQ (reference sequence). The CDR3 DNA reads as TGTGCCAGCAGCTTACCACAGGACGAGCAGTACTTC. Its translation is CASSLPQDEQYF. The full variable domain, in which reference TRBV7-9 and TRBJ2-7 provide the parts outside the CDR3, is DTGVSQNPRHKITKRGQNVTFRCDPISEHNRLYWYRQTLGQGPEFLTYFQNEAQLEKSRLLSDRFSAERPKGSFSTLEIQRTEQGDSAMYLCASSLPQDEQYFGPGTRLTVT.

The chain is built from TRBV20-1 and TRBJ1-5; 7 nucleotides align to TRBD1. This CDR3 is 14 amino acids long. The trim removed 5 bases at V and 2 bases at J, leaving 6 bases unmatched. Germline CDR1 is DFQATT and CDR2 is SNEGSKA (reference sequence). CDR3 in amino acids: CSAVQGFGNQPQHF. The CDR3, as DNA: TGCAGTGCTGTACAGGGGTTCGGCAATCAGCCCCAGCATTTT.

This clonotype was counted at least ten times. This rearrangement joins TRBV6-1 to TRBJ2-1; TRBD2 agrees at 11 bases. The CDR3 sequence is 15 residues long. The V gene end was trimmed by 7 bases and the J gene end by 3 bases; junction bases not matched to a gene: 5. Germline V gives CDR1 MNHNS, CDR2 SASEGT. CDR3 coding DNA: TGTGCCAGCACTAGCGGGACTAGCGGCTACAATGAGCAGTTCTTC. Protein product: CASTSGTSGYNEQFF.